Below are 4 T cell receptor beta chains sequenced from a single sample in a study of beta chain features in type 1 diabetes. The study's findings and limits: Moderate yet significant TCRB CDR3 shortening was seen in Type 1 diabetes patients in all four CD4+ subsets.

No antigen has been identified for these receptors. Every bit of the isolated RNA underwent reverse transcription, so sequencing read expressed TCRB transcripts. Using immunoSEQ multiplex PCR, the repertoire was profiled, and TCRdb retains in-frame clones only, with some absent. Of a few hundred thousand clones listed, roughly 9.8% were seen once; the top ten hold less than 0.65%. The sample taken for sequencing was central memory CD4+ T cells from blood. The origin of the receptors is a young man with type 1 diabetes.

This clone has more than one count but fewer than ten. V and J are TRBV7-9 and TRBJ2-7; unclear D gene. The V end lost 0 bases, the J end lost 1 base, and 7 bases lay between the germline ends. Germline CDR1 and CDR2: SEHNR and FQNEAQ (reference sequence). The CDR3 is made up of 14 amino acids. CDR3 nucleotide sequence: TGTGCCAGCAGCTTAGCAGAACAGTCCTACGAGCAGTACTTC. Its translation is CASSLAEQSYEQYF.

V usage is TRBV27 and J usage is TRBJ2-5, with D unresolved. CDR1 and CDR2 from the germline V gene are MNHEY and SMNVEV (reference sequence). V lost 4 bases and J 5 bases, leaving 8 bases between the germline ends. CDR3 size: 12 residues. CDR3 bases: TGTGCCAGCAGTTCCCTCGGGGAGACCCAGTACTTC. Encoded protein: CASSSLGETQYF.

This clone was counted a few times. The CDR3 reads CASSAGRYEQYF. The CDR3 DNA is TGTGCCAGCAGCGCCGGCCGCTACGAGCAGTACTTC. This chain connects TRBV7-9 to TRBJ2-7; D gene ambiguous. Germline CDR1 reads SEHNR; CDR2 reads FQNEAQ (reference sequence). CDR3 size: 12 residues. V lost 5 bases, J lost 3 bases, and 8 bases lay in between.

This rearrangement joins TRBV29-1 to TRBJ1-5; 7 bases align to TRBD1. This CDR3 region has 14 residues. Germline V gene lookup returns CDR1 SQVTM and CDR2 ANQGSEA. V gave up 6 bases and J gave up 3 bases; unmatched junction bases: 8. CDR3 residues: CSVYLTGVNQPQHF. CDR3 sequence (DNA): TGCAGCGTATACCTTACAGGGGTCAATCAGCCCCAGCATTTT. Full variable domain (missing parts from reference TRBV29-1 and TRBJ1-5): SAVISQKPSRDICQRGTSLTIQCQVDSQVTMMFWYRQQPGQSLTLIATANQGSEATYESGFVIDKFPISRPNLTFSTLTVSNMSPEDSSIYLCSVYLTGVNQPQHFGDGTRLSIL.